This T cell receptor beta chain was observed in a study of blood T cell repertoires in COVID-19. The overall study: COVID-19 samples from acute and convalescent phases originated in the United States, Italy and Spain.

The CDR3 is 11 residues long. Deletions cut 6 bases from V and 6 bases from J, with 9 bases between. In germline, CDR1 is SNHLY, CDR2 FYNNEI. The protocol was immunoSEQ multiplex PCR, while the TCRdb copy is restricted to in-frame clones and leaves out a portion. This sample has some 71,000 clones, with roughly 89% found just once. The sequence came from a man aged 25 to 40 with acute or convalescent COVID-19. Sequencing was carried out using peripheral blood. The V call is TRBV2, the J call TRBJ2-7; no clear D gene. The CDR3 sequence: CASRKLAEQYF. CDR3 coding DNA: TGTGCCAGCAGGAAACTCGCCGAGCAGTACTTC.